The 5 T cell receptor beta chains listed next were all sequenced from one sample in a study of T cell responses to AZD1222 COVID-19 vaccine. The repertoire was sequenced with immunoSEQ multiplex PCR; TCRdb's copy has only in-frame clones and lacks some. The sample records under 200,000 clones, approximately 92% being singletons. The starting material was peripheral blood, obtained on day 0 of AZD1222 vaccination. These receptors originate from an adult in good health.

The gene calls are TRBV4-3 and TRBJ2-7; 10 nucleotides match TRBD2. J was trimmed by 0 bases and V by 0 bases; bases with no gene match: 5. The germline gives CDR1 LGHNA, CDR2 YSLEER. The CDR3 totals 17 residues. The CDR3 sequence: CASSQDWLAGASYEQYF. DNA for the CDR3: TGCGCCAGCAGCCAAGATTGGCTAGCGGGGGCCTCCTACGAGCAGTACTTC.

V is TRBV7-2 and J is TRBJ1-1; 8 nucleotides match TRBD1. Germline CDR1 is SGHTA and CDR2 is FQGNSA. V shed 3 bases and J 5 bases; nucleotides not matched to a gene: 5. The CDR3 runs 14 residues. CDR3 amino acids: CASSFSGGWTEAFF. CDR3 nucleotides: TGTGCCAGCAGCTTTTCAGGGGGCTGGACTGAAGCTTTCTTT. The full variable domain, with the rest looked up from reference TRBV7-2 and TRBJ1-1, is GAGVSQSPSNKVTEKGKDVELRCDPISGHTALYWYRQSLGQGLEFLIYFQGNSAPDKSGLPSDRFSAERTGGSVSTLTIQRTQQEDSAVYLCASSFSGGWTEAFFGQGTRLTVV.

The chain uses TRBV14 and TRBJ2-2; D gene ambiguous. The CDR3 runs 14 residues. From germline, CDR1 is SGHDN and CDR2 FVKESK. Between the trimmed V and J ends, which lost 3 bases and 6 bases, there was a span of 11 bases. This CDR3 reads CASSHPPRAGELFF. CDR3 in DNA: TGTGCCAGCAGCCATCCCCCCCGGGCCGGGGAGCTGTTTTTT.

This sequence joins TRBV4-1 and TRBJ2-1, with D tentatively TRBD1 (6 bases). Germline V gene sequence: CDR1 MGHRA, CDR2 YSYEKL. This CDR3 contains 16 residues. The V end was cut by 3 bases, the J end by 3 bases, with 15 bases between. The CDR3 region has the DNA TGCGCCAGCAGCCACTCAGGGGTGGGGGACTACAATGAGCAGTTCTTC. This gives the protein CASSHSGVGDYNEQFF.

This chain joins TRBV19 and TRBJ1-3; D is uncertain. The CDR3 covers 14 residues. Germline loops: CDR1 LNHDA, CDR2 SQIVND (reference sequence). V was shortened by 0 bases and J by 2 bases, with 5 bases between the two germline ends. The CDR3 protein is CASSIDRTGNTIYF. The CDR3 coding sequence is TGTGCCAGTAGTATAGACAGGACTGGAAACACCATATATTTT. Combining the CDR3 with reference TRBV19 and TRBJ1-3 gives the whole variable domain DGGITQSPKYLFRKEGQNVTLSCEQNLNHDAMYWYRQDPGQGLRLIYYSQIVNDFQKGDIAEGYSVSREKKESFPLTVTSAQKNPTAFYLCASSIDRTGNTIYFGEGSWLTVV.